The clone carrying this TCR beta chain was recorded a few times. A far larger clone lies a single base away; this is likely a read error. These data are taken from a study of low-dose radiotherapy and immunotherapy resistance in tumors. Study information: Participants in Cohort 1 were administered 0.5 Gy per fraction at 2-week intervals, to a cumulative dose of 6.5 Gy. Cohort 2 was treated with 1 Gy per fraction every two weeks, amounting to 13 Gy across 26 weeks.

First-strand cDNA used TRAV- and TRBV-specific primers, covering alpha and beta chains. TCR amplification involved 15 to 25 PCR cycles with a constant-region primer and V-primer adapter. One entry per CDR3 protein results from TCRdb running MiXCR on the reads. The sample lists tens of thousands of distinct CDR3 sequences, about 25% occurring once. The time point here: after trial treatment. Documented treatment: LDRT plus nivolumab, ipilimumab, low-dose cyclophosphamide and aspirin (RACIN trial). In germline, CDR1 is SGHRS, CDR2 YFSETQ. The CDR3 loop spans 15 amino acids. With 3 bases clipped from V and 10 bases from J, the junction kept 11 bases outside the gene matches.

The J gene is TRBJ2-1, the V gene TRBV5-1, with 9 nucleotides matching TRBD2. The sequence was collected from a male donor with prostate cancer. The input for sequencing was PBMCs, taken after low-dose radiotherapy plus immunotherapy. The CDR3 DNA follows: TGCGCCAGCAGCTGGACTAGCGCCAGCTCCTACGAGCAGTTCTTC. Translated, it gives CASSWTSASSYEQFF.